This note documents a single TCR beta chain sequence. The target antigen is unknown. V lost 6 bases, J lost 1 base, and 5 bases stayed unmatched. CDR1 and CDR2 (germline): LNHDA, SQIVND (reference sequence). The CDR3 has 14 residues. The data derive from a study of OX40 agonist ivuxolimab in advanced cancers. On the study more broadly: Cohort: approximately 79% men, mean age approximately 64, aged roughly 23 to 79.

This table comes from immunoSEQ multiplex PCR, and its TCRdb copy is limited to in-frame clones, with some not included. This sample has about 58,000 clones, with approximately 80% found just once. Study outcomes and limitations: Not determined was the antigen specificity of the expanded peripheral T cells.

Sequenced material: CD4+ or CD8+ T cells sorted from blood, taken in a trial of the OX40 agonist ivuxolimab. The V gene is TRBV19, the J gene TRBJ2-5, with 7 bases matching TRBD1. This receptor was taken from an adult with an advanced solid tumor such as melanoma, head and neck, liver or kidney cancer. CDR3 in DNA: TGTGCCAGTAGACCACAGGGGATCCAAGAGACCCAGTACTTC. It yields the protein CASRPQGIQETQYF.